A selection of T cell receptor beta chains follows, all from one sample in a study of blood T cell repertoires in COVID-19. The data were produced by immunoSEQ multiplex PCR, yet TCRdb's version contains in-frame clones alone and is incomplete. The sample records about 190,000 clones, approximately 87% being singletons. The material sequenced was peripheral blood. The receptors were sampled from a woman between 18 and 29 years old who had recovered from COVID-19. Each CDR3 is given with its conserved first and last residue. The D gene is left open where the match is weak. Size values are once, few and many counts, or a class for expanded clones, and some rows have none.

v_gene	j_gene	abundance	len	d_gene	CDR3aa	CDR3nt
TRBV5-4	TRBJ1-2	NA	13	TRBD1	CATPGTGAYGYTF	TGTGCCACCCCCGGGACAGGGGCCTATGGCTACACCTTC
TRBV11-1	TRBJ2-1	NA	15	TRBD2	CASSLAGTSYNEQFF	TGTGCCAGCAGCTTAGCCGGGACTAGTTACAATGAGCAGTTCTTC
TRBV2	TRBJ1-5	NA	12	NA	CASSPQIGGEHF	TGTGCCAGCTCTCCCCAAATCGGTGGTGAGCATTTT
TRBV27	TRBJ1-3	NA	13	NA	CASSATSGNTIYF	TGTGCCAGCAGTGCCACATCTGGAAACACCATATATTTT
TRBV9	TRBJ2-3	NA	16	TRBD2	CASSPGGRPSTDTQYF	TGTGCCAGCAGCCCGGGGGGGCGACCTAGCACAGATACGCAGTATTTT
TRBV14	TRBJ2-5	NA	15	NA	CASSQGQDRRETQYF	TGTGCCAGCAGCCAAGGGCAGGACAGAAGGGAGACCCAGTACTTC
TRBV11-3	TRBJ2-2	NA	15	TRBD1	CASSSQGTSTGELFF	TGTGCCAGCAGCTCACAGGGGACGAGCACCGGGGAGCTGTTTTTT
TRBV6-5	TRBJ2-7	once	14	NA	CASTRDTSSYEQYF	TGTGCCAGCACCAGGGACACCAGCTCCTACGAGCAGTACTTC
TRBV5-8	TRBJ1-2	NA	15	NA	CASSPREGANYGYTF	TGTGCCAGCAGCCCTCGCGAGGGGGCTAACTATGGCTACACCTTC
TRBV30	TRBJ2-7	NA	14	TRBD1	CAWSVRDRVYEQYF	TGTGCCTGGAGTGTCCGAGACAGGGTCTACGAGCAGTACTTC
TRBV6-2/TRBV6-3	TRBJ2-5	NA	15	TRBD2	CASSYLRGVGETQYF	TGTGCCAGCAGTTACCTCCGGGGGGTAGGAGAGACCCAGTACTTC
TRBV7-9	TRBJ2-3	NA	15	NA	CASSTDQAVADTQYF	TGTGCCAGCAGCACGGATCAAGCGGTTGCAGATACGCAGTATTTT
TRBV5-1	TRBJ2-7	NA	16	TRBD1	CASSPRGQVAPYEQYF	TGCGCCAGCAGCCCCCGGGGACAGGTCGCCCCCTACGAGCAGTACTTC
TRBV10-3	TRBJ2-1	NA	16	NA	CAISDRGPSSYNEQFF	TGTGCCATCAGTGATCGGGGTCCAAGCTCCTACAATGAGCAGTTCTTC
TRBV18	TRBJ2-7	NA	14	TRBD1	CASSPAGQGYEQYF	TGTGCCAGCTCACCAGCGGGACAGGGCTACGAGCAGTACTTC
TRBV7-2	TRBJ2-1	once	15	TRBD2	CASSLASGRFYEQFF	TGTGCCAGCAGCTTGGCTAGCGGGAGGTTTTATGAGCAGTTCTTC
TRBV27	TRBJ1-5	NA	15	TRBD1	CASRPRDRDNQPQHF	TGTGCCAGCAGACCCCGGGACAGGGACAATCAGCCCCAGCATTTT
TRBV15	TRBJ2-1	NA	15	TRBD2	CATSKAAGRYNEQFF	TGTGCCACCAGCAAAGCGGCCGGGAGGTACAATGAGCAGTTCTTC
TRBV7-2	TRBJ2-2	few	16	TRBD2	CASSTQLAGSGGELFF	TGTGCCAGCAGCACACAACTAGCGGGATCCGGTGGGGAGCTGTTTTTT
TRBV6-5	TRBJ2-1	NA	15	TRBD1	CASSYIGQGYNEQFF	TGTGCCAGCAGTTATATCGGACAGGGCTACAATGAGCAGTTCTTC
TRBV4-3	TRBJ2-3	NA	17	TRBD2	CASSQDVLAGVGDTQYF	TGCGCCAGCAGCCAAGATGTCCTAGCGGGAGTGGGAGATACGCAGTATTTT
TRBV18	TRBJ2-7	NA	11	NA	CASSPEGQQYF	TGTGCCAGCTCACCAGAGGGCCAGCAGTACTTC
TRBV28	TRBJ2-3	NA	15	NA	CASSSPPRGSDTQYF	TGTGCCAGCAGTTCGCCCCCGAGAGGCTCAGATACGCAGTATTTT
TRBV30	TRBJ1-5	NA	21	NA	CAWSTPRRGTYSQYSNQPQHF	TGTGCCTGGAGTACACCCCGGAGGGGCACTTATAGTCAATATAGCAATCAGCCCCAGCATTTT
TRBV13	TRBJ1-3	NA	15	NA	CASSWAGLSGNTIYF	TGTGCCAGCAGCTGGGCAGGGTTATCTGGAAACACCATATATTTT
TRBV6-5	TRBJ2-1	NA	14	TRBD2	CATLAGTSRNEQFF	TGTGCCACCCTCGCCGGGACTAGCCGCAATGAGCAGTTCTTC
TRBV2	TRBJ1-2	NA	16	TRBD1	CASSEAQPGTGDGYTF	TGTGCCAGCAGTGAAGCGCAACCCGGGACAGGGGATGGCTACACCTTC
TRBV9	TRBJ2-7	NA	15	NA	CASSTRGDFSYEQYF	TGTGCCAGCAGCACCCGCGGGGACTTCTCCTACGAGCAGTACTTC
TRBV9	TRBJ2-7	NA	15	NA	CASSVDTESSYEQYF	TGTGCCAGCAGCGTAGACACAGAGAGCTCCTACGAGCAGTACTTC
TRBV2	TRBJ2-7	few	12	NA	CASSRLGYEQYF	TGTGCCAGCAGTAGGCTCGGGTACGAGCAGTACTTC
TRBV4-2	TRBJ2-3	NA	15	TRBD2	CASSQGLAGTDTQYF	TGTGCCAGCAGCCAAGGCCTAGCGGGAACAGATACGCAGTATTTT
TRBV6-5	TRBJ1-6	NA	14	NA	CASSYLSRDSPLHF	TGTGCCAGCAGTTACTTGAGTCGGGATTCACCCCTCCACTTT
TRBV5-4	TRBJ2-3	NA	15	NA	CASSFRAGAGDTQYF	TGTGCCAGCAGCTTTCGGGCAGGGGCAGGGGATACGCAGTATTTT
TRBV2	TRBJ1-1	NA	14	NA	CASKRQTGNTEAFF	TGTGCCAGCAAACGTCAGACAGGGAACACTGAAGCTTTCTTT
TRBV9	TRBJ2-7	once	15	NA	CASSVDPGGSYEQYF	TGTGCCAGCAGCGTAGACCCCGGGGGATCCTACGAGCAGTACTTC
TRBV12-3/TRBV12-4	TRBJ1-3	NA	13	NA	CASSFRAGNTIYF	TGTGCCAGCAGTTTTCGGGCTGGAAACACCATATATTTT
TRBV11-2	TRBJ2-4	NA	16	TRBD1	CASSLEQGALGNIQYF	TGTGCCAGCAGCTTGGAACAGGGGGCGCTCGGAAACATTCAGTACTTC
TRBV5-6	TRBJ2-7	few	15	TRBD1	CASSFLGTALYEQYF	TGTGCCAGCAGCTTCCTTGGGACAGCCCTTTACGAGCAGTACTTC
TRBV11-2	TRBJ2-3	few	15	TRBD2	CASSLGGGKADTQYF	TGTGCCAGCAGCTTAGGCGGGGGGAAAGCAGATACGCAGTATTTT
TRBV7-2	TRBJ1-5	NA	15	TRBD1	CASSPHRQGGQPQHF	TGTGCCAGCAGCCCCCACCGACAGGGCGGTCAGCCCCAGCATTTT
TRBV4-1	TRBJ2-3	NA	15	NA	CASSPAGAGRVTQYF	TGCGCCAGCAGCCCGGCGGGGGCAGGCCGAGTTACGCAGTATTTT
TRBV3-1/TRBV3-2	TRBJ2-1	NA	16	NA	CASSQDRTIFRNEQFF	TGTGCCAGCAGCCAAGATCGAACTATATTTCGTAATGAGCAGTTCTTC
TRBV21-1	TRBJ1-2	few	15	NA	CASSTRTGNSYGYTF	TGTGCCAGCAGCACGCGGACAGGGAATAGCTATGGCTACACCTTC
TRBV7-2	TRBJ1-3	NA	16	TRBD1	CASSLVGQGAGNTIYF	TGTGCCAGCAGCTTAGTAGGACAGGGGGCGGGAAACACCATATATTTT
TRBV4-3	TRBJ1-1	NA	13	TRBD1	CASSQVTGGTAFF	TGCGCCAGCAGCCAAGTAACAGGGGGTACAGCTTTCTTT
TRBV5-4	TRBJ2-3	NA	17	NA	CASSRRGQRMSTDTQYF	TGTGCCAGCAGCCGACGGGGACAAAGGATGAGCACAGATACGCAGTATTTT
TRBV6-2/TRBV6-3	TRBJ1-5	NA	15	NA	CASSYFGTPNQPQHF	TGTGCCAGCAGTTACTTTGGGACACCAAATCAGCCCCAGCATTTT
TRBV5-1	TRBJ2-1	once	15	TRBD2	CASTPGLAGGGEQFF	TGCGCCAGCACCCCCGGACTAGCGGGGGGGGGAGAGCAGTTCTTC
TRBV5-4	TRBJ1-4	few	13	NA	CASRAAVNEKLFF	TGTGCCAGCAGAGCCGCCGTCAATGAAAAACTGTTTTTT
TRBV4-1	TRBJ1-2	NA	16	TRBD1	CASSRAPTGFNYGYTF	TGCGCCAGCAGCCGGGCCCCGACAGGGTTTAACTATGGCTACACCTTC
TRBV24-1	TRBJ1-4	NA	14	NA	CATSVIRYNEKLFF	TGTGCCACCAGTGTAATCAGGTATAATGAAAAACTGTTTTTT
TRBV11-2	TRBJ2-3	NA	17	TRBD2	CASSATISGKKGDTQYF	TGTGCCAGCAGCGCTACTATTAGCGGGAAAAAGGGAGATACGCAGTATTTT
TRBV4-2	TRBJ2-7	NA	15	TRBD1	CASSQVGQVSYEQYF	TGTGCCAGCAGCCAAGTGGGACAGGTCTCCTACGAGCAGTACTTC
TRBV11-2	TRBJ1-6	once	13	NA	CASSLERGIPLHF	TGTGCCAGCAGCTTAGAGCGGGGAATCCCCCTCCACTTT